The rows below give T cell receptor beta chains drawn from one sample of a study of blood T cell repertoires in COVID-19. Sequenced by immunoSEQ multiplex PCR; TCRdb stores in-frame clones only, minus some. The table records some 400,000 clones, about 90% of them present only once. The sample consisted of peripheral blood. These receptors all come from a woman aged 25 to 39 with COVID-19, enrolled during active disease. Each CDR3 is given with its conserved first and last residue. The order of the fields is clone size, V gene, J gene, D gene, CDR3 DNA, CDR3 protein. The D gene is left open where the match is weak. Size is omitted from some rows. Given values are once, few, many or a class for expanded clones.

abundance: once; v_gene: TRBV29-1; j_gene: TRBJ2-2; d_gene: TRBD2; CDR3nt: TGCAGCGTAGGACTAGCGGGAGGCGGGGAGCTGTTTTTT; CDR3aa: CSVGLAGGGELFF
abundance: .; v_gene: TRBV12-5; j_gene: TRBJ2-1; d_gene: TRBD2; CDR3nt: TGTGCTAGTGGTTTGACAGCGGGACTTGGTGAGCAGTTCTTC; CDR3aa: CASGLTAGLGEQFF
abundance: .; v_gene: TRBV9; j_gene: TRBJ1-3; d_gene: TRBD1; CDR3nt: TGTGCCAGCAGACCGGGACAGGGGGCTAACTCTGGAAACACCATATATTTT; CDR3aa: CASRPGQGANSGNTIYF
abundance: .; v_gene: TRBV9; j_gene: TRBJ2-5; d_gene: .; CDR3nt: TGTGCCAGCAGCGTAGCCAGCGGAGACCCAGAGACCCAGTACTTC; CDR3aa: CASSVASGDPETQYF
abundance: .; v_gene: TRBV27; j_gene: TRBJ2-7; d_gene: .; CDR3nt: TGTGCCAGCAGTTTCCAGGGCTCCTACGAGCAGTACTTC; CDR3aa: CASSFQGSYEQYF
abundance: .; v_gene: TRBV10-1; j_gene: TRBJ2-3; d_gene: .; CDR3nt: TGCGCCAGCAGCATGACTACGGATACGCAGTATTTT; CDR3aa: CASSMTTDTQYF
abundance: .; v_gene: TRBV7-3; j_gene: TRBJ2-3; d_gene: TRBD2; CDR3nt: TGTGCCAGCAGCTTAAGCGGGGGGGCAGATACGCAGTATTTT; CDR3aa: CASSLSGGADTQYF
abundance: .; v_gene: TRBV24-1; j_gene: TRBJ2-3; d_gene: TRBD2; CDR3nt: TGTGCCACCAGTGATTTGCGAGTAGCGGGAGGAGGGGCAGATACGCAGTATTTT; CDR3aa: CATSDLRVAGGGADTQYF
abundance: .; v_gene: TRBV27; j_gene: TRBJ1-1; d_gene: .; CDR3nt: TGTGCCAGCAGTTTAAATAGGAACACTGAAGCTTTCTTT; CDR3aa: CASSLNRNTEAFF
abundance: .; v_gene: TRBV28; j_gene: TRBJ1-4; d_gene: .; CDR3nt: TGTGCCAGCAGTTTAGCAGGGGTTGGGGAAAAACTGTTTTTT; CDR3aa: CASSLAGVGEKLFF
abundance: .; v_gene: TRBV28; j_gene: TRBJ2-7; d_gene: .; CDR3nt: TGTGCCAGCAGTTTACCGGGACTCGGTTCGCGCTACGAGCAGTACTTC; CDR3aa: CASSLPGLGSRYEQYF
abundance: once; v_gene: TRBV6-2/TRBV6-3; j_gene: TRBJ2-7; d_gene: .; CDR3nt: TGTGCCAGCAGTCCCCGGCAGGGGATCCACGAGCAGTACTTC; CDR3aa: CASSPRQGIHEQYF
abundance: .; v_gene: TRBV7-9; j_gene: TRBJ1-5; d_gene: TRBD1; CDR3nt: TGTGCCAGCAGCTCCTCCACCGGGACAGGGGATCAGCCCCAGCATTTT; CDR3aa: CASSSSTGTGDQPQHF
abundance: .; v_gene: TRBV30; j_gene: TRBJ2-2; d_gene: TRBD2; CDR3nt: TGTGCCCGTTCAGCGGGAGCTAGACACACCGGGGAGCTGTTTTTT; CDR3aa: CARSAGARHTGELFF
abundance: once; v_gene: TRBV11-3; j_gene: TRBJ1-4; d_gene: .; CDR3nt: TGTGCCAGCAGCCGCAGAAGGGGTGAAAAACTGTTTTTT; CDR3aa: CASSRRRGEKLFF
abundance: .; v_gene: TRBV10-3; j_gene: TRBJ1-5; d_gene: TRBD1; CDR3nt: TGTGCCATCAGCACAGGGGGCTCCAATCAGCCCCAGCATTTT; CDR3aa: CAISTGGSNQPQHF
abundance: .; v_gene: TRBV19; j_gene: TRBJ2-7; d_gene: .; CDR3nt: TGTGCCAGTAGCCCGGGGGTCTCCTACGAGCAGTACTTC; CDR3aa: CASSPGVSYEQYF
abundance: .; v_gene: TRBV24-1; j_gene: TRBJ2-3; d_gene: .; CDR3nt: TGTGCCACCAGTGACCCAGGGGATTGGTCAGATACGCAGTATTTT; CDR3aa: CATSDPGDWSDTQYF
abundance: .; v_gene: TRBV20-1; j_gene: TRBJ1-3; d_gene: .; CDR3nt: TGCAGCGCCGACAGGTTGAACACCATATATTTT; CDR3aa: CSADRLNTIYF
abundance: .; v_gene: TRBV7-2; j_gene: TRBJ2-5; d_gene: TRBD1; CDR3nt: TGTGCCAGCAGTCTAAACACAGGGGTCGGGGAGACCCAGTACTTC; CDR3aa: CASSLNTGVGETQYF
abundance: .; v_gene: TRBV7-8; j_gene: TRBJ2-2; d_gene: TRBD2; CDR3nt: TGTGCCAGCAGCTTACTAGCGGGAGCCACCGGGGAGCTGTTTTTT; CDR3aa: CASSLLAGATGELFF
abundance: once; v_gene: TRBV5-1; j_gene: TRBJ2-3; d_gene: .; CDR3nt: TGCGCCAGCAGCTTGGTTCAGGGAGGAGATACGCAGTATTTT; CDR3aa: CASSLVQGGDTQYF